These 4 T cell receptor beta chains originate from one sample sequenced in a study of cytomegalovirus exposure and HLA in healthy donors. PCR primers comprised 60 Vbeta and 13 Jbeta primers. Sequencing was performed with immunoSEQ multiplex PCR; in TCRdb, only in-frame clones are kept and a portion is missing. The sample has about 130,000 clones, about 74% seen once. Source material: PBMCs. The receptors come from a male donor in good health and CMV-seronegative.

This chain uses TRBV5-1 with TRBJ2-5, with D unresolved. Trimming removed 0 bases at V and 2 bases at J, with 8 bases between. Germline V gene lookup returns CDR1 SGHRS and CDR2 YFSETQ. The CDR3 contains 14 residues. The CDR3 spells CASSLGFSQETQYF. The CDR3 coding sequence is TGCGCCAGCAGCTTGGGTTTTTCGCAAGAGACCCAGTACTTC.

The chain joins TRBV6-6 to TRBJ2-3, with 9 bases matching TRBD2. V was pared by 2 bases and J by 4 bases, with 7 bases of the junction left unmatched. Germline CDR1 and CDR2: MNHNY and SVGAGI (reference sequence). The CDR3 contains 16 residues. CDR3 sequence (DNA): TGTGCCAGCAGTTACAATAGCGGGAGTTGGGCAGATACGCAGTATTTT. Its translation is CASSYNSGSWADTQYF.

The rearrangement joins TRBV28 to TRBJ2-1; TRBD2 matches at 10 bases. CDR3 size: 15 residues. Germline V gives CDR1 MDHEN, CDR2 SYDVKM. V lost 4 bases and J lost 6; bases outside the gene matches: 6. This CDR3 reads CASSSSGSGSNEQFF. CDR3 DNA sequence: TGTGCCAGCAGTTCTAGCGGGAGTGGGAGCAATGAGCAGTTCTTC.

The chain carries TRBV29-1 and TRBJ2-3; D remains unclear. The V end was cut by 5 bases, the J end by 5 bases, with 8 bases between. This CDR3 is built from 11 residues. CDR1 SQVTM and CDR2 ANQGSEA come from the germline V gene. DNA for the CDR3: TGCAGCGTTAGGTCAGGAGATACGCAGTATTTT. It codes for CSVRSGDTQYF.